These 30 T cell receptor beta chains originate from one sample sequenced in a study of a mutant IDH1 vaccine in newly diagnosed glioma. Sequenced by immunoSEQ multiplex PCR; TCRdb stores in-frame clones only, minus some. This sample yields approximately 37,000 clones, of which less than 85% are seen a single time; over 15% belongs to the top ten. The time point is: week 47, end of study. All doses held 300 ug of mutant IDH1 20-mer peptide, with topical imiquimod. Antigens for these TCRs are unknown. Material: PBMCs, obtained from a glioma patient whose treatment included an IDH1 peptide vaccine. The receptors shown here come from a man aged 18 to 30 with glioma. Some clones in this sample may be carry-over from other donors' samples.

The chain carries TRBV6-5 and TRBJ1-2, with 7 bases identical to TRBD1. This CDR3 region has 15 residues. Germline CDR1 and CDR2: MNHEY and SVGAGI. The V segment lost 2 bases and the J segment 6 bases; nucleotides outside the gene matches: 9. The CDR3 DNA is TGTGCCAGCAGTTACGGGCAGGGGGTCTACGATGGCTACACCTTC. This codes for CASSYGQGVYDGYTF.

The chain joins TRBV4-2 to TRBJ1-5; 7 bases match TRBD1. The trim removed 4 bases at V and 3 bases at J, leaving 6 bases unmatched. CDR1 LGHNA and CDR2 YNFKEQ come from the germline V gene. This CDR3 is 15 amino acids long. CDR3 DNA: TGTGCCAGCAGCCTCCAAGACAGGGACAATCAGCCCCAGCATTTT. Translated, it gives CASSLQDRDNQPQHF.

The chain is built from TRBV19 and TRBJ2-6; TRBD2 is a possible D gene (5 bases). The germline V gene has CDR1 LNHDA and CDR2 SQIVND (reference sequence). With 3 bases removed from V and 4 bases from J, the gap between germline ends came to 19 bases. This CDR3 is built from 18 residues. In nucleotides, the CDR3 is TGTGCCAGTAGTATGTCCCTCGGGATGCGGCCCGGGGCCAACGTCCTGACTTTC. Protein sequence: CASSMSLGMRPGANVLTF.

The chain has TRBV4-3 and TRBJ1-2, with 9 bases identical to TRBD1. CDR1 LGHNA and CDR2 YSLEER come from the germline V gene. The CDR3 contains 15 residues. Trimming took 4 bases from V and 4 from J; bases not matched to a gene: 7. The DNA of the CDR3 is TGCGCCAGCAGCCCGGGACAGGGAAGTAGCTATGGCTACACCTTC. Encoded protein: CASSPGQGSSYGYTF.

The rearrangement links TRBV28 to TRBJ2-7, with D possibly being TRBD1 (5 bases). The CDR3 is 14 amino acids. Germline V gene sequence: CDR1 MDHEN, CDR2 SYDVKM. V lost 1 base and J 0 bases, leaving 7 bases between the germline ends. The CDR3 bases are TGTGCCAGCAGTTTATCTAGGGGCTCCTACGAGCAGTACTTC. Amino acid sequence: CASSLSRGSYEQYF. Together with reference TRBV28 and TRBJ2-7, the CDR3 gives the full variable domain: DVKVTQSSRYLVKRTGEKVFLECVQDMDHENMFWYRQDPGLGLRLIYFSYDVKMKEKGDIPEGYSVSREKKERFSLILESASTNQTSMYLCASSLSRGSYEQYFGPGTRLTVT.

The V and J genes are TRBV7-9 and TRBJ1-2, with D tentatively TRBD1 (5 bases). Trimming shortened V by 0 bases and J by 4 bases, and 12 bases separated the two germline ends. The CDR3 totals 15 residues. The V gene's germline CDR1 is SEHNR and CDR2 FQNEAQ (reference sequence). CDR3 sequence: CASSLAATVFYGYTF. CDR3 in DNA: TGTGCCAGCAGCTTAGCAGCGACAGTTTTCTATGGCTACACCTTC.

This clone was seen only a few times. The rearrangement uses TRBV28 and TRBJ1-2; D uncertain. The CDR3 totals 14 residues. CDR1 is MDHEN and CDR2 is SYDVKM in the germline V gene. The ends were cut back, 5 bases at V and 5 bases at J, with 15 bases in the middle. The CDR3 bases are TGTGCCAGCAGTCCCTCCGGAGGGTCATATGGCTACACCTTC. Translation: CASSPSGGSYGYTF.

CDR3 nucleotides: TGTGCCAGCACCAAGAGTCCCTCTCAGCCCCAGCATTTT. Its protein product is CASTKSPSQPQHF. The chain recombines TRBV2 with TRBJ1-5; no definite D call. The CDR3 has 13 amino acids. Deletions cut 7 bases from V and 6 bases from J, with 13 bases between. CDR1 SNHLY and CDR2 FYNNEI come from the germline V gene.

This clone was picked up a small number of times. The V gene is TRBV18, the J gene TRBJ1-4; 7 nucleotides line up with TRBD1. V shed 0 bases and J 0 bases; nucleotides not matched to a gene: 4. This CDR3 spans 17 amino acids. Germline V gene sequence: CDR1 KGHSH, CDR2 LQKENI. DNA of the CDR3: TGTGCCAGCTCACCACCGGGACAGCTTGCAACTAATGAAAAACTGTTTTTT. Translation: CASSPPGQLATNEKLFF.

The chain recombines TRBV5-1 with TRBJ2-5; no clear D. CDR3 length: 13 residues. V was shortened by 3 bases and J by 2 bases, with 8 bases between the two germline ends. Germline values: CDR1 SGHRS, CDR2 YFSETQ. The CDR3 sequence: CASSWGGQETQYF. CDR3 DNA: TGCGCCAGCAGCTGGGGTGGGCAAGAGACCCAGTACTTC.

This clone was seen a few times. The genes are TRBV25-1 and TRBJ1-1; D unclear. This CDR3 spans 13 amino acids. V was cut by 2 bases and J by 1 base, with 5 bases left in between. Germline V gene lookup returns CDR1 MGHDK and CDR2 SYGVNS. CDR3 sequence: CASSERTNTEAFF. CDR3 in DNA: TGTGCCAGCAGTGAACGGACGAACACTGAAGCTTTCTTT.

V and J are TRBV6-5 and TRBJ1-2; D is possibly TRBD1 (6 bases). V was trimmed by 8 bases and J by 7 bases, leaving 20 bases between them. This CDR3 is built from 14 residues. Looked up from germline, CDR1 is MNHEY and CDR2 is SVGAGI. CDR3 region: CASRTGGRYAGYTF. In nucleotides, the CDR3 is TGTGCCAGCCGTACGGGGGGCAGGTACGCTGGCTACACCTTC.

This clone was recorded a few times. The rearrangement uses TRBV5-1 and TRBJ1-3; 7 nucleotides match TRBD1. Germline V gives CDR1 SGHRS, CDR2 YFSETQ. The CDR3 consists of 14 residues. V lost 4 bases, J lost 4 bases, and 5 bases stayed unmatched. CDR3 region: CASSPAGQGNTIYF. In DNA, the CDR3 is TGCGCCAGCAGCCCGGCGGGACAGGGAAACACCATATATTTT.

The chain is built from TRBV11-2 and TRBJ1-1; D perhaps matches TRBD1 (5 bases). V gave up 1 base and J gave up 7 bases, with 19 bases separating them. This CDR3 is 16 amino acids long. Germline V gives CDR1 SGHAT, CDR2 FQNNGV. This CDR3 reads CASSLGGSVRGVEAFF. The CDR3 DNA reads TGTGCCAGCAGCTTAGGGGGTTCGGTCCGGGGGGTTGAAGCTTTCTTT.

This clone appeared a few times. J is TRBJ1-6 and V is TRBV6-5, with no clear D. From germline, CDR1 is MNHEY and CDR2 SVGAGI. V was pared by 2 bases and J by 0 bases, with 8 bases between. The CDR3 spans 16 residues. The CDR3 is CASSYSQSSYNSPLHF. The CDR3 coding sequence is TGTGCCAGCAGTTACAGCCAGAGCTCCTATAATTCACCCCTCCACTTT.

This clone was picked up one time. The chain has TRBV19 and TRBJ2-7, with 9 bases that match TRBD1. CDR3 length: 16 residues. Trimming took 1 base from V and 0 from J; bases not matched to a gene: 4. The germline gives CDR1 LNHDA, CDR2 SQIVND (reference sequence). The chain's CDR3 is CASSIVGTGTSYEQYF. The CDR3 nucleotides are TGTGCCAGTAGTATAGTAGGGACAGGGACCTCCTACGAGCAGTACTTC.

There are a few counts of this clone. The DNA for the CDR3 is TGTGCCAGCAGCCCAATAGGACAGGGGTTGGCTGAAGCTTTCTTT. It codes for CASSPIGQGLAEAFF. The chain joins TRBV4-2 to TRBJ1-1; 9 bases map to TRBD1. The V gene's germline CDR1 is LGHNA and CDR2 YNFKEQ. With 4 bases clipped from V and 6 bases from J, the junction kept 9 bases outside the gene matches. CDR3 length: 15 amino acids.

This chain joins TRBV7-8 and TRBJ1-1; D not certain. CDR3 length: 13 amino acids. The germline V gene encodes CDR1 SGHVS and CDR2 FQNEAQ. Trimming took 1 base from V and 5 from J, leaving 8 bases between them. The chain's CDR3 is CASSLEGGTEAFF. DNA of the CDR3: TGTGCCAGCAGCTTAGAAGGTGGGACTGAAGCTTTCTTT.

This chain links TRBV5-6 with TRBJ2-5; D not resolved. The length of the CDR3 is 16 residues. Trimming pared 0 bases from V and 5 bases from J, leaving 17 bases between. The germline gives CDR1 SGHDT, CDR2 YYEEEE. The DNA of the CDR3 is TGTGCCAGCAGCTTGGCCGGCAACGTCGTCCAGGAGACCCAGTACTTC. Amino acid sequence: CASSLAGNVVQETQYF.

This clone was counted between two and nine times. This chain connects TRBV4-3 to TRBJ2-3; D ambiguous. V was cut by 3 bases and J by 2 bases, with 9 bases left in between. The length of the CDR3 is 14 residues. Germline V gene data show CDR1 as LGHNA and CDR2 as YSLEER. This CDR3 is CASSHSGPTDTQYF. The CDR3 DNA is TGCGCCAGCAGCCATTCCGGGCCCACAGATACGCAGTATTTT.

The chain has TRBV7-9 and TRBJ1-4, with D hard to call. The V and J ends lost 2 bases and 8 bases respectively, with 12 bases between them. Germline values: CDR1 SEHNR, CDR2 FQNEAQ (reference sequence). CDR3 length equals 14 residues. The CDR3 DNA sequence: TGTGCCAGCAGCTTAACGCAGAGAAACGAAAAACTGTTTTTT. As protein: CASSLTQRNEKLFF.

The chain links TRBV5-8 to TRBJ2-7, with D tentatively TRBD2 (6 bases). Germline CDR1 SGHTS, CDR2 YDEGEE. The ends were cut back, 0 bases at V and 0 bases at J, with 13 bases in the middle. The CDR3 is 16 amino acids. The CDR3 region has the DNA TGTGCCAGCAGCTTGGTGGGGACTGACCTCTCCTACGAGCAGTACTTC. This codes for CASSLVGTDLSYEQYF.

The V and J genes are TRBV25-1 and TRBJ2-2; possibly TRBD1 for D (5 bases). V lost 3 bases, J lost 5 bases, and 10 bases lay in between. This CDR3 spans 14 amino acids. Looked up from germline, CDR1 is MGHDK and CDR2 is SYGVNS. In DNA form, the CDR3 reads TGTGCCAGCAGTGACCCAGGGCGGACCGGGGAGCTGTTTTTT. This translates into CASSDPGRTGELFF.

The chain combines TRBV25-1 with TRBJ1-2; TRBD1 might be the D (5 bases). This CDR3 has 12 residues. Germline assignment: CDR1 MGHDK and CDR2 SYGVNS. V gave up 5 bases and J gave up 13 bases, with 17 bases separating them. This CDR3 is CASSPREGHVTF. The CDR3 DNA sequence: TGTGCCAGCAGTCCAAGGGAGGGGCACGTCACCTTC.

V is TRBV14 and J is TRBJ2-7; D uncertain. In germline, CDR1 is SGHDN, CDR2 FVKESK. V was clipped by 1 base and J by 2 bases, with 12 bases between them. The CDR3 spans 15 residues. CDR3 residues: CASSQGRLNPYEQYF. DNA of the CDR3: TGTGCCAGCAGCCAAGGGCGACTGAACCCCTACGAGCAGTACTTC.

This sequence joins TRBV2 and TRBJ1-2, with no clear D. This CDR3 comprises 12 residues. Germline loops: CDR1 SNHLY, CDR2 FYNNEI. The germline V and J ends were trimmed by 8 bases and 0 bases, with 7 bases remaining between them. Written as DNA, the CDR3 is TGTGCCAGCGGGATCTCTAACTATGGCTACACCTTC. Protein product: CASGISNYGYTF. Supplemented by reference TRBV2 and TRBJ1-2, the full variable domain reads EPEVTQTPSHQVTQMGQEVILRCVPISNHLYFYWYRQILGQKVEFLVSFYNNEISEKSEIFDDQFSVERPDGSNFTLKIRSTKLEDSAMYFCASGISNYGYTFGSGTRLTVV.

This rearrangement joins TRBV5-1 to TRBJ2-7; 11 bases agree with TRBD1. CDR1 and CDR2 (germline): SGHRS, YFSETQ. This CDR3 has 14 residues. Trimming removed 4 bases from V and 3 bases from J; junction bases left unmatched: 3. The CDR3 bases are TGCGCCAGCAGCCGGGACAGGGGGATCTACGAGCAGTACTTC. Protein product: CASSRDRGIYEQYF. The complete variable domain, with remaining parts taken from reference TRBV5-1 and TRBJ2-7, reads KAGVTQTPRYLIKTRGQQVTLSCSPISGHRSVSWYQQTPGQGLQFLFEYFSETQRNKGNFPGRFSGRQFSNSRSEMNVSTLELGDSALYLCASSRDRGIYEQYFGPGTRLTVT.

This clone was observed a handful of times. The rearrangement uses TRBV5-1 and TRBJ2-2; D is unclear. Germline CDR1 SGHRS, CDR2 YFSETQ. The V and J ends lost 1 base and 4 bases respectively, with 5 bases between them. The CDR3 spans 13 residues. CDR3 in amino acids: CASSLTSTGELFF. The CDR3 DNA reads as TGCGCCAGCAGCTTGACGAGCACCGGGGAGCTGTTTTTT.

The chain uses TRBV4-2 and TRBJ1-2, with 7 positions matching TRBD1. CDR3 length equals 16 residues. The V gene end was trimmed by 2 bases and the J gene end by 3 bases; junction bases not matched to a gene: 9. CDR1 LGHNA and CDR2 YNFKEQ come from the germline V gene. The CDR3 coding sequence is TGTGCCAGCAGCCAACTCTTAAGACAGGGTGACTATGGCTACACCTTC. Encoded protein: CASSQLLRQGDYGYTF.

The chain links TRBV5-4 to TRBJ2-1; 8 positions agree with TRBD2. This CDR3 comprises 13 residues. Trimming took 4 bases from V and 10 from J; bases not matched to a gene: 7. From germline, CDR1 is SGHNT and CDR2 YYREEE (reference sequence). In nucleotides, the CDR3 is TGTGCCAGCAGCCCGGGGGGGCCGAGGGAGCAGTTCTTC. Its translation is CASSPGGPREQFF. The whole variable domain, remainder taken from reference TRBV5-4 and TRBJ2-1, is ETGVTQSPTHLIKTRGQQVTLRCSSQSGHNTVSWYQQALGQGPQFIFQYYREEENGRGNFPPRFSGLQFPNYSSELNVNALELDDSALYLCASSPGGPREQFFGPGTRLTVL.